The TCR beta chain described here comes from a study of T cells after yellow fever vaccination. Across the whole study: Preparation of the low-cell-number fractions used SMART-Seq v4 Ultra Low Input. Study observations and caveats: Weaker overall was a secondary response that nonetheless peaked faster, on day 5 versus 15.

Trimming stripped 5 bases from V and 4 bases from J, with 14 bases between. The CDR3 is 14 residues long. The TCR cDNA carried a universal primer site and UMIs from 5'RACE template switching. TCRdb reprocessed the 5' RACE reads via MiXCR and lists one record per CDR3 protein. The table records approximately 120,000 distinct CDR3 sequences, around 15% of them present only once. A note on this clonotype: No antigen is known for it.

This material consisted of CD8+ T cells sorted from PBMCs, taken 5 days after the yellow fever booster vaccination. The TCR originated in a man between 18 and 35 years old who received the YFV17D yellow fever vaccine. This chain uses TRBV12-3 or TRBV12-4 with TRBJ1-1; D gene uncertain. Written as DNA, the CDR3 is TGTGCCAGCAGTCCCCGACCATGGGGCACTGAAGCTTTCTTT. It translates to CASSPRPWGTEAFF.